This T cell receptor beta chain was captured by sequencing in a study of shared clonotypes between healthy human individuals. This CDR3 spans 14 amino acids. The germline gives CDR1 SGHVS, CDR2 FQNEAQ. V shed 1 base and J shed 4 bases, with 10 bases lying between them. Sequenced by immunoSEQ multiplex PCR; TCRdb stores in-frame clones only, minus some. The sample holds 2 million to 2.5 million clones, approximately 93% seen once. This chain links TRBV7-8 with TRBJ2-5; D perhaps matches TRBD2 (5 bases). The TCR was taken from a man younger than 35 in good health. Some clones in this sample may be carry-over from other donors' samples. The sequenced sample was naive CD4+ T cells from PBMCs. Subset in this sample: CD45RA+ positively selected. The CDR3 DNA reads as TGTGCCAGCAGCTTAGGTACAGAGGGAGAGACCCAGTACTTC. This sequence encodes CASSLGTEGETQYF.